The 21 T cell receptor beta chains given below trace back to one sample, sequenced in a study of T cells in Graves' hyperthyroidism and ophthalmopathy. Amplification of TCR beta CDR3 regions was performed using RNA transcripts as template. A set of HTBI primers served as the primers for a first-round RT-PCR of the TCR CDR3. TCRdb fed the multiplex PCR reads into MiXCR, producing one record per CDR3 protein. This sample has about 710,000 distinct CDR3 sequences, with less than 20% found just once. Sequenced sample: blood. Receptors originate from a man aged 18 to 30 with Graves' hyperthyroidism.

The table lists this clonotype with a few counts. The chain uses TRBV28 and TRBJ2-3; D remains unclear. This CDR3 is 16 amino acids long. Germline CDR1 reads MDHEN; CDR2 reads SYDVKM. The V end was cut by 1 base, the J end by 1 base, with 12 bases between. The CDR3 DNA sequence: TGTGCCAGCAGTTTATTGGGTCCCTCCCGCACAGATACGCAGTATTTT. It yields the protein CASSLLGPSRTDTQYF.

This clonotype was observed a few times. This chain joins TRBV9 and TRBJ2-7, with D perhaps TRBD2 (6 bases). V lost 3 bases and J lost 2, with 12 bases in between. There are 14 residues in the CDR3. From germline, CDR1 is SGDLS and CDR2 YYNGEE. The CDR3 region has the DNA TGTGCCAGCAGCGCTTGGGACTCCCCCTACGAGCAGTACTTC. It is translated as CASSAWDSPYEQYF.

This rearrangement joins TRBV24-1 to TRBJ2-7; weak D call: TRBD1 (6 bases). Trimming left V 3 bases short and J 3 bases short, with 14 bases between. The CDR3 runs to 15 residues. Per the germline V gene, CDR1 is KGHDR and CDR2 is SFDVKD. This CDR3 reads CATSDPSQGSYEQYF. CDR3 nucleotide sequence: TGTGCCACCAGTGATCCCTCCCAGGGGAGCTACGAGCAGTACTTC.

This clonotype came up many times. The chain uses TRBV6-2 or TRBV6-3 and TRBJ1-1; no clear D gene. CDR3 length: 14 amino acids. Germline V gene sequence: CDR1 MNHEY, CDR2 SVGEGT. V was pared by 2 bases and J by 0 bases, with 7 bases between. The CDR3 DNA reads as TGTGCCAGCAGTTACGGAAACATGAACACTGAAGCTTTCTTT. It codes for CASSYGNMNTEAFF.

The chain employs TRBV7-9 and TRBJ2-5; perhaps TRBD2 as D (5 bases). Germline CDR1 and CDR2: SEHNR and FQNEAQ (reference sequence). CDR3 length: 13 residues. Trimming stripped 10 bases from V and 4 bases from J, with 16 bases between. The CDR3 bases are TGTGCCACGCCGAGAGCTGAGGGAGAGACCCAGTACTTC. Protein product: CATPRAEGETQYF.

This clonotype was detected many times. The gene calls are TRBV12-3 or TRBV12-4 and TRBJ2-2; D unresolved. This CDR3 contains 12 residues. V lost 5 bases and J lost 4, with 5 bases in between. As DNA, the CDR3 is TGTGCCAGCAGTGCCGGCACCGGGGAGCTGTTTTTT. This codes for CASSAGTGELFF.

This clonotype was seen a handful of times. J is TRBJ1-5 and V is TRBV5-6; 9 bases align to TRBD1. Germline V CDR1 and CDR2: SGHDT, YYEEEE. The V segment lost 5 bases and the J segment 5 bases; nucleotides outside the gene matches: 5. The CDR3 sequence is 14 residues long. The CDR3 nucleotides are TGTGCCAGCAGGAACCGGGACAGGGATCAGCCCCAGCATTTT. As protein: CASRNRDRDQPQHF.

In DNA, the CDR3 is TGTGCCACCAGCAGAGTTCTCAGGCCCCACAATGAGCAGTTCTTC. Its protein product is CATSRVLRPHNEQFF. This sequence joins TRBV15 and TRBJ2-1; D not resolved. The V gene's germline CDR1 is LNHNV and CDR2 YYDKDF (reference sequence). V was shortened by 1 base and J by 5 bases, with 12 bases between the two germline ends. CDR3 size: 15 residues.

The genes are TRBV24-1 and TRBJ2-1, with TRBD1 matching over 9 bases. There are 16 residues in the CDR3. The ends lost 4 bases at V and 5 bases at J; junction bases unmatched: 8. From germline, CDR1 is KGHDR and CDR2 SFDVKD. Written as DNA, the CDR3 is TGTGCCACCAGTGACTCCACAGGGGGCAGGAACAATGAGCAGTTCTTC. It codes for CATSDSTGGRNNEQFF.

CDR3 in amino acids: CATRTGPRETQYF. CDR3 DNA sequence: TGTGCCACCCGGACAGGGCCGAGAGAGACCCAGTACTTC. The chain joins TRBV27 to TRBJ2-5; 8 bases are a match to TRBD1. The CDR3 contains 13 residues. V lost 10 bases, J lost 4 bases, and 8 bases stayed unmatched. Looked up from germline, CDR1 is MNHEY and CDR2 is SMNVEV (reference sequence).

This clonotype was seen a handful of times. This sequence joins TRBV4-2 and TRBJ2-7; D possibly matches TRBD1 or TRBD2 (5 bases each). CDR1 and CDR2 from the germline V gene are LGHNA and YNFKEQ. CDR3 length: 16 residues. V was trimmed by 1 base and J by 0 bases, leaving 13 bases between them. The CDR3 coding sequence is TGTGCCAGCAGCCAAGGGGACGGAGCCAGCTCCTACGAGCAGTACTTC. Residues: CASSQGDGASSYEQYF.

In the case of this clonotype: This sequence may be a read error, since a much larger clone differs from it by one base. Because it lacks the conserved phenylalanine or tryptophan at the end, this CDR3 is likely a read error. The chain employs TRBV19 and TRBJ2-7; the D gene could be TRBD1 or TRBD2 (5 bases each). There are 14 residues in the CDR3. Germline V gene sequence: CDR1 LNHDA, CDR2 SQIVND (reference sequence). Trimming shortened V by 5 bases and J by 4 bases, and 15 bases separated the two germline ends. The CDR3 spells CASSGRDRRYEQYL. As DNA, the CDR3 is TGTGCCAGTAGTGGCCGGGACCGGCGGTACGAGCAGTACCTC.

V gene TRBV2 combines with J gene TRBJ1-5; 12 nucleotides line up with TRBD1. CDR1 and CDR2 from the germline V gene are SNHLY and FYNNEI. The length of the CDR3 is 16 residues. The J segment lost 2 bases and the V segment lost 8 bases, leaving 7 bases of the junction unmatched. CDR3 sequence reads: CASAWDRGLGNQPQHF. The DNA for the CDR3 is TGTGCCAGCGCTTGGGACAGGGGGCTTGGCAATCAGCCCCAGCATTTT.

The chain links TRBV25-1 to TRBJ1-4; the D is unclear. V dropped 8 bases and J dropped 3 bases, with 13 bases sitting between them. CDR3 length: 14 amino acids. Germline CDR1 is MGHDK and CDR2 is SYGVNS. DNA of the CDR3: TGTGCCAGCGCCCGGGATTCCCCTAATGAAAAACTGTTTTTT. Its translation: CASARDSPNEKLFF.

This clonotype showed up many times. Here the CDR3 reads CASSLSEPSTEAFF. The DNA of the CDR3 is TGTGCCAGCAGTTTATCTGAACCAAGCACTGAAGCTTTCTTT. This chain links TRBV28 with TRBJ1-1; unclear D gene. This CDR3 spans 14 amino acids. Germline values: CDR1 MDHEN, CDR2 SYDVKM. The V gene lost 1 base and the J gene lost 4 bases, with 10 bases spanning the gap.

The rearrangement uses TRBV6-2 or TRBV6-3 and TRBJ2-2, with no clear D. Deletions cut 6 bases from V and 1 base from J, with 12 bases between. This CDR3 comprises 15 residues. Germline CDR1 reads MNHEY; CDR2 reads SVGEGT. CDR3 region: CASSPRYQNTGELFF. CDR3 in DNA: TGTGCCAGCAGCCCTCGGTATCAGAACACCGGGGAGCTGTTTTTT.

This clonotype came up many times. The chain recombines TRBV7-2 with TRBJ2-7; D is possibly TRBD1 or TRBD2 (6 bases each). The V gene lost 5 bases and the J gene lost 3 bases, with 20 bases spanning the gap. The CDR3 totals 16 residues. The germline V gene has CDR1 SGHTA and CDR2 FQGNSA. CDR3 DNA: TGTGCCAGCAGCCGACTGGGGGGCGGTTTAGACTACGAGCAGTACTTC. Translating gives CASSRLGGGLDYEQYF. The entire variable domain, with the rest obtained from reference TRBV7-2 and TRBJ2-7, is as follows: GAGVSQSPSNKVTEKGKDVELRCDPISGHTALYWYRQSLGQGLEFLIYFQGNSAPDKSGLPSDRFSAERTGGSVSTLTIQRTQQEDSAVYLCASSRLGGGLDYEQYFGPGTRLTVT.

This clonotype showed up many times. The rearrangement links TRBV7-9 to TRBJ2-2; D might be TRBD1 (5 bases). V lost 5 bases, J lost 2 bases, and 12 bases lay in between. In germline, CDR1 is SEHNR, CDR2 FQNEAQ (reference sequence). This CDR3 region has 15 residues. As DNA, the CDR3 is TGTGCCAGCAGCGCGACAGATCTAAACACCGGGGAGCTGTTTTTT. Translation: CASSATDLNTGELFF.

This clonotype was recorded a few times. The chain recombines TRBV5-5 with TRBJ2-3; 10 bases align to TRBD1. Trimming took 0 bases from V and 0 from J; bases not matched to a gene: 16. The CDR3 consists of 21 residues. CDR1 is SGHKS, CDR2 YYEKEE, per germline (reference sequence). In nucleotides, the CDR3 is TGTGCCAGCAGCTTGGCCAAAGGGACAGGGGCTCCATACTTTAGCACAGATACGCAGTATTTT. As protein: CASSLAKGTGAPYFSTDTQYF.

This clonotype was seen at least ten times. V usage is TRBV27 and J usage is TRBJ2-1, with D perhaps assigned TRBD1 or TRBD2 (6 bases each). The CDR3 sequence is 14 residues long. The V and J ends lost 5 bases and 9 bases respectively, with 17 bases between them. Germline V gene sequence: CDR1 MNHEY, CDR2 SMNVEV (reference sequence). In nucleotides, the CDR3 is TGTGCCAGCAGTCCTCTGGAGGGGGTAGGTGAGCAGTTCTTC. Protein: CASSPLEGVGEQFF.

This clonotype was seen a few times. J is TRBJ1-6 and V is TRBV15; D remains unclear. CDR1 is LNHNV and CDR2 is YYDKDF in the germline V gene (reference sequence). The CDR3 contains 13 residues. V was shortened by 2 bases and J by 6 bases, with 5 bases between the two germline ends. CDR3 sequence reads: CATSRLLNSPLHF. The CDR3 DNA reads as TGTGCCACCAGCAGACTGCTTAATTCACCCCTCCACTTT.